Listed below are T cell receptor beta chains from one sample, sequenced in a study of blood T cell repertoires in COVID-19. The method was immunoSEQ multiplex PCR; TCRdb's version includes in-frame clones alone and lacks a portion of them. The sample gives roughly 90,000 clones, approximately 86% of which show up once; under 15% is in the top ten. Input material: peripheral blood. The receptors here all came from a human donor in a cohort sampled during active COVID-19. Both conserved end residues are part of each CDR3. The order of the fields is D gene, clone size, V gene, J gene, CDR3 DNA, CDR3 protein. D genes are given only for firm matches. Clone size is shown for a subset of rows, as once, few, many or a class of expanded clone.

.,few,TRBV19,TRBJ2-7,TGTGCCAGTAGTCCCTCGGACACCACGCCCTACGAGCAGTACTTC,CASSPSDTTPYEQYF
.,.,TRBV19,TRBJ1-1,TGTGCCAGTAGGGTAGCCACTGAAGCTTTCTTT,CASRVATEAFF
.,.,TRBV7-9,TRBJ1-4,TGTGCCAGCAGCTTAGGACAGAGCCAGGAAAAACTGTTTTTT,CASSLGQSQEKLFF
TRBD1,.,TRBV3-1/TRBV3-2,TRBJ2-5,TGTGCCAGCAGCAAAACCGGGACAGGGCAAGAGACCCAGTACTTC,CASSKTGTGQETQYF
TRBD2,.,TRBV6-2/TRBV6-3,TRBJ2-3,TGTGCCAGCAGTTCGACTAGCGGGAGGACCACAGATACGCAGTATTTT,CASSSTSGRTTDTQYF
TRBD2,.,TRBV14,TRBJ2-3,TGTGCCAGCAGCCAAGATCGTCAGCGGGAGCTCTCCGATACGCAGTATTTT,CASSQDRQRELSDTQYF
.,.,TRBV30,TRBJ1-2,TGTGCCTGGAGTGGTCCCCGGCCGGGTGGCTACACCTTC,CAWSGPRPGGYTF
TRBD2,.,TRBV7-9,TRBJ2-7,TGTGCCAGCAGCTTTTCGGGGAGGGCAACACCAAAGGGAGACGAGCAGTACTTC,CASSFSGRATPKGDEQYF
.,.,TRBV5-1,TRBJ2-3,TGCGCCAGCAGCCCACAAACACCTAGCACAGATACGCAGTATTTT,CASSPQTPSTDTQYF
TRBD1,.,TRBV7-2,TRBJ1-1,TGTGCCAGCAGCCCTCACGGACAGGTCACTGAAGCTTTCTTT,CASSPHGQVTEAFF
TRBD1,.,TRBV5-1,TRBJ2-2,TGCGCCAGCAGCCGTGGACAGGGGAACACCGGGGAGCTGTTTTTT,CASSRGQGNTGELFF
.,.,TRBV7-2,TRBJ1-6,TGTGCCAGCAGCCCCAGGGTCTCGAGGTTTCCCCTCCACTTT,CASSPRVSRFPLHF
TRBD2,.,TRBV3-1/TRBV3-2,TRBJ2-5,TGTGCCAGCAGCCCGGGACTAGCGGGAGGTGAGACCCAGTACTTC,CASSPGLAGGETQYF
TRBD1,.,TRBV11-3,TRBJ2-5,TGTGCCAGCAGCTTAGTGCAGGGGGTTACCCAGTACTTC,CASSLVQGVTQYF
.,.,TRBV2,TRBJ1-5,TGTGCCAGCAGTCGGACAGTGTATGGCAATCAGCCCCAGCATTTT,CASSRTVYGNQPQHF
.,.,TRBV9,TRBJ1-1,TGTGCCAGCAGCTTAGGACAGTGGAACACTGAAGCTTTCTTT,CASSLGQWNTEAFF
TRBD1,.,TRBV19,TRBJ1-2,TGTGCCACATTAGGGGGCTTCGACTACACCTTC,CATLGGFDYTF
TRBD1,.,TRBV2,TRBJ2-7,TGTGCCAGCAGTGAAGCGGGACAGGGGCCCTTCGAGCAGTACTTC,CASSEAGQGPFEQYF
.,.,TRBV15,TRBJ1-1,TGTGCCACCGGGGGGGAGGGTGAAGCTTTCTTT,CATGGEGEAFF
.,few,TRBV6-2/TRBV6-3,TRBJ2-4,TGTGCCAGCAGTCGGAGGGGCCCGGGCATTCAGTACTTC,CASSRRGPGIQYF
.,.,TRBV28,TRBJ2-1,TGTGCCAGCCCCCCCCTACGGGAGAGCTCCTACAATGAGCAGTTCTTC,CASPPLRESSYNEQFF
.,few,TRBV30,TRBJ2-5,TGTGCCTGGAGTGTTGTCAGGGGCGGGGGGACCCAGTACTTC,CAWSVVRGGGTQYF
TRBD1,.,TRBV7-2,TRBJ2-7,TGTGCCAGCAGCTGGACAGGAAACGAGCAGTACTTC,CASSWTGNEQYF
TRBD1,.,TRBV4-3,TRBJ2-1,TGCGCCAGCAGCCAGGACAGGGTGAGCTACAATGAGCAGTTCTTC,CASSQDRVSYNEQFF
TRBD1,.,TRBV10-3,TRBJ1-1,TGTGCCATCCGGGACAGGGGTCTCCGCGGGGCCACTGAAGCTTTCTTT,CAIRDRGLRGATEAFF
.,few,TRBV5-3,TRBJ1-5,TGTGCCAGAAAGTCCCCCCAACCGCGTCACCAGCCCCAGCATTTT,CARKSPQPRHQPQHF
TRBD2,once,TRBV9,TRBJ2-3,TGTGCCAGCAGCGTAGCCCCAGGCGGGGGGGCTGGAGATACGCAGTATTTT,CASSVAPGGGAGDTQYF
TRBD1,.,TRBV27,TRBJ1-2,TGTGCCAGCAGTCCCACGGACAGGTCCGGCTACACCTTC,CASSPTDRSGYTF
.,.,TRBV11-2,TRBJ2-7,TGTGCCAGCAGCTCCCTTGGGGGCGGAACCTACGAGCAGTACTTC,CASSSLGGGTYEQYF
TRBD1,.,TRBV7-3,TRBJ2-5,TGTGCCAGCAGCTCGGACAGGAATAGGCAAGAGACCCAGTACTTC,CASSSDRNRQETQYF
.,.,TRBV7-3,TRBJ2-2,TGTGCCAGCAGCTTAGGCCGGAACACCGGGGAGCTGTTTTTT,CASSLGRNTGELFF
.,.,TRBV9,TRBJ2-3,TGTGCCAGCAGCCCACGTAGTGGCCAGGGGCTTGTGACAGATACGCAGTATTTT,CASSPRSGQGLVTDTQYF
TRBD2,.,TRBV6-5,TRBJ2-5,TGTGCCAGCAGTTTGACGGGACTAGCAGGTCAAGAGACCCAGTACTTC,CASSLTGLAGQETQYF
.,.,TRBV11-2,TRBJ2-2,TGTGCCAGCAGCCGTAGCGGATCTTACACCGGGGAGCTGTTTTTT,CASSRSGSYTGELFF
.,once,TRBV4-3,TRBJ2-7,TGCGCCAGCAGCCAAGATACCAGGTACGAGCAGTACTTC,CASSQDTRYEQYF
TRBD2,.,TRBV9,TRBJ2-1,TGTGCCAGCAGCGCACAGGAGGCTAGCGGGACCGGCGGGCAGTTCTTC,CASSAQEASGTGGQFF
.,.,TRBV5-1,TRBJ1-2,TGCGCCAGCAGCTTGGGAGCTAACTATGGCTACACCTTC,CASSLGANYGYTF
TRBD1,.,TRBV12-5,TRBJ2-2,TGTGCTAGTGGGTGGGGACAGGCAAACACCGGGGAGCTGTTTTTT,CASGWGQANTGELFF
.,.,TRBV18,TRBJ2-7,TGTGCCAGCTCAACCGGACAGGAGGGGAGGCAGTACTTC,CASSTGQEGRQYF
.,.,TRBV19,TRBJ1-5,TGTGCCAGTAGTATTCGGGTCTCTCAGCCCCAGCATTTT,CASSIRVSQPQHF
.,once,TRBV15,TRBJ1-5,TGTGCCACCGGGGGCAGCAATCAGCCCCAGCATTTT,CATGGSNQPQHF
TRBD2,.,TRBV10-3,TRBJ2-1,TGTGCCATCAGCCCGGGACTAGCGGGGGGAGGGAATGAGCAGTTCTTC,CAISPGLAGGGNEQFF
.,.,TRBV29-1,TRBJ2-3,TGCAGCGTCGACAATAGCACAGATACGCAGTATTTT,CSVDNSTDTQYF
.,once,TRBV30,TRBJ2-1,TGTGCCTGGAGTGCGGCTGGCCAAGGGGTCAATGAGCAGTTCTTC,CAWSAAGQGVNEQFF
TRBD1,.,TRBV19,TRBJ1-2,TGTGCCAGTAGTATACGGCATGAGACAGGGAACTATGGCTACACCTTC,CASSIRHETGNYGYTF
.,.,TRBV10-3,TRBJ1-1,TGTGCCATCAGTGAAGCAGGGAGGCGTACTGAAGCTTTCTTT,CAISEAGRRTEAFF
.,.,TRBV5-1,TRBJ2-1,TGCGCCAGCAGCTCAGAGGTCTACAATGAGCAGTTCTTC,CASSSEVYNEQFF
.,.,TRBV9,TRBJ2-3,TGTGCCAGCAGCGAGGGGCTTGGGGGGAGCGCGTCAGATACGCAGTATTTT,CASSEGLGGSASDTQYF
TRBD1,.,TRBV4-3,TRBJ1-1,TGCGCCAGCAGCTACAACAGGGGTGGGACTGAAGCTTTCTTT,CASSYNRGGTEAFF
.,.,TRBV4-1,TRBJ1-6,TGCGCCAGCAGCCAAGAACAGTATAATTCACCCCTCCACTTT,CASSQEQYNSPLHF
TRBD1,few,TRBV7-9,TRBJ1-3,TGTGCCAGCAGCCCGGGACAGGGGGCGAGTAGTGGAAACACCATATATTTT,CASSPGQGASSGNTIYF
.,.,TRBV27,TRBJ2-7,TGTGCCAGCAGTTTTACTGGGGGCTGGGAGCAGTACTTC,CASSFTGGWEQYF
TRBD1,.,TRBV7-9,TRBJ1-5,TGTGCCAGCAGCATCAGGGGGAGCAATCAGCCCCAGCATTTT,CASSIRGSNQPQHF
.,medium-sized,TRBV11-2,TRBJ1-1,TGTGCCAGCAGCTTGACAGAGCCTAACACTGAAGCTTTCTTT,CASSLTEPNTEAFF
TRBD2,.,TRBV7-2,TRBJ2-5,TGTGCCAGCAGCCCACGATCTAGCGGGAGGATTAGCGAGACCCAGTACTTC,CASSPRSSGRISETQYF